This T cell receptor (beta chain) appears in the sequencing data of a study of long-term antiretroviral therapy in people with HIV. Study results and limitations: All time points showed a repertoire dominated by clones expanded before ART.

Survey-level resolution applied to immunoSEQ assay v3.0. Profiling relied on immunoSEQ multiplex PCR, and the TCRdb table lists in-frame clones only, not all of them. The sample contains 25,000 to 35,000 clones, nearly 95% of which appear only once. As to this clone: Its antigen remains unknown.

The CDR3 is made up of 15 amino acids. Deletions cut 5 bases from V and 1 base from J, with 14 bases between. Looked up from germline, CDR1 is KGHSH and CDR2 is LQKENI. This TCR was sampled from a woman in her forties with HIV. This rearrangement joins TRBV18 to TRBJ1-1; D call uncertain. The source was unsorted PBMCs, collected 6.5 years after starting antiretroviral therapy. The CDR3 protein is CASSNWGQENTEAFF. The CDR3 nucleotides are TGTGCCAGCTCAAACTGGGGTCAGGAGAACACTGAAGCTTTCTTT.